The 18 T cell receptor beta chains below all came from one sample that was sequenced in a study of T cell responses to AZD1222 COVID-19 vaccine. The table came from immunoSEQ multiplex PCR; TCRdb's copy has only in-frame clones and leaves some out. The sample shows 100,000 to 150,000 clones, roughly nine tenths of them seen only once. The sequences come from peripheral blood, collected on day 0 of AZD1222 vaccination. These receptors were obtained from an adult in good health.

J is TRBJ2-7 and V is TRBV7-6; maybe TRBD1 (6 bases). CDR1 is SGHVS, CDR2 FNYEAQ, per germline. This CDR3 is built from 15 residues. V dropped 4 bases and J dropped 1 base, with 14 bases sitting between them. The CDR3 loop reads CASSSLEDSSYEQYF. The CDR3 DNA reads as TGTGCCAGCAGCTCCTTAGAGGACAGTTCCTACGAGCAGTACTTC.

The count of this clone is one. The J gene is TRBJ1-1, the V gene TRBV5-1, with D unclear. Germline CDR1 reads SGHRS; CDR2 reads YFSETQ. V was trimmed by 0 bases and J by 2 bases, leaving 8 bases between them. This CDR3 comprises 14 residues. The CDR3 reads CASSLDSGNTEAFF. In DNA form, the CDR3 reads TGCGCCAGCAGCTTGGACTCAGGCAACACTGAAGCTTTCTTT. The full variable domain, rest sourced from reference TRBV5-1 and TRBJ1-1, is KAGVTQTPRYLIKTRGQQVTLSCSPISGHRSVSWYQQTPGQGLQFLFEYFSETQRNKGNFPGRFSGRQFSNSRSEMNVSTLELGDSALYLCASSLDSGNTEAFFGQGTRLTVV.

The J gene is TRBJ1-5, the V gene TRBV18, with TRBD1 identical over 7 bases. V gave up 5 bases and J gave up 5 bases; unmatched junction bases: 12. Germline lookup yields CDR1 KGHSH and CDR2 LQKENI. The CDR3 length is 16 residues. The CDR3 loop is CASSSYAGQVDQPQHF. The CDR3 region has the DNA TGTGCCAGCTCATCATACGCCGGACAGGTCGATCAGCCCCAGCATTTT.

The chain links TRBV7-9 to TRBJ1-1; TRBD1 matches 10 bases. Germline-derived CDR1 and CDR2 are SEHNR and FQNEAQ (reference sequence). The trim removed 4 bases at V and 7 bases at J, leaving 9 bases unmatched. The CDR3 spans 15 residues. CDR3: CASSSKRDRGLEAFF. CDR3 nucleotides: TGTGCCAGCAGCTCAAAACGGGACAGGGGTCTTGAAGCTTTCTTT.

V and J are TRBV30 and TRBJ1-3, with a possible D match to TRBD1 (6 bases). Looked up from germline, CDR1 is GTSNPN and CDR2 is SVGIG (reference sequence). Trimming left V 5 bases short and J 0 bases short, with 8 bases between. CDR3 length equals 13 residues. CDR3 nucleotides: TGTGCCTGGGGACAGCGCTCTGGAAACACCATATATTTT. This codes for CAWGQRSGNTIYF.

The V and J genes are TRBV6-2 or TRBV6-3 and TRBJ2-5; 8 nucleotides line up with TRBD2. CDR3 length: 15 residues. V lost 5 bases and J lost 6; bases outside the gene matches: 11. Germline CDR1 reads MNHEY; CDR2 reads SVGEGT. The CDR3 DNA reads TGTGCCAGCAGTACTCCTACGGGGGGGGCCAAGACCCAGTACTTC. Translation gives CASSTPTGGAKTQYF.

The gene calls are TRBV13 and TRBJ1-6; TRBD1 matches at 7 bases. Losses at the gene ends were 5 bases for V and 9 bases for J; bases not matched to a gene: 13. Germline V gene sequence: CDR1 PRHDT, CDR2 FYEKMQ (reference sequence). The CDR3 is 16 amino acids. The CDR3 here is CASSARQGSGFSPLHF. CDR3 in DNA: TGTGCCAGCAGCGCCCGACAGGGATCAGGATTTTCACCCCTCCACTTT.

The V and J genes are TRBV6-2 or TRBV6-3 and TRBJ2-5, with no clear D. Trimming took off 1 base at V and 2 bases at J, with 8 bases between the two ends. The CDR3 is made up of 14 amino acids. Germline values: CDR1 MNHEY, CDR2 SVGEGT. DNA of the CDR3: TGTGCCAGCAGTTACTGGGCAGCTCAAGAGACCCAGTACTTC. It is translated as CASSYWAAQETQYF.

V is TRBV7-5 and J is TRBJ1-4. TRBV7-5 is tagged as a pseudogene. The CDR3 is made up of 14 amino acids. CDR3 in DNA: TGTGCCAGAAGCTTGGACGATGGACTGGAAAAACTGTTTTTT. The encoded protein is CARSLDDGLEKLFF.

The chain employs TRBV4-2 and TRBJ1-1; D remains ambiguous. In germline, CDR1 is LGHNA, CDR2 YNFKEQ. V dropped 0 bases and J dropped 3 bases, with 5 bases sitting between them. The CDR3 extends over 13 amino acids. The CDR3 spells CASSQDFDTEAFF. The CDR3 DNA reads TGTGCCAGCAGCCAAGACTTTGACACTGAAGCTTTCTTT.

The CDR3 is CASSLDRPDTQYF. The CDR3, as DNA: TGTGCCAGCAGCTTAGATCGTCCGGATACGCAGTATTTT. V gene TRBV11-2 combines with J gene TRBJ2-3; no definite D call. V was clipped by 0 bases and J by 6 bases, with 7 bases between them. The CDR3 is 13 residues long. Per germline, CDR1 SGHAT and CDR2 FQNNGV.

The chain employs TRBV7-2 and TRBJ1-6, with unresolved D. Germline CDR1 and CDR2: SGHTA and FQGNSA. Trimming removed 1 base at V and 4 bases at J, with 11 bases between. There are 16 residues in the CDR3. The CDR3 here is CASSLEGPDYNSPLHF. The CDR3 coding sequence is TGTGCCAGCAGCTTAGAGGGCCCGGATTATAATTCACCCCTCCACTTT. The full variable domain, rest sourced from reference TRBV7-2 and TRBJ1-6, is GAGVSQSPSNKVTEKGKDVELRCDPISGHTALYWYRQSLGQGLEFLIYFQGNSAPDKSGLPSDRFSAERTGGSVSTLTIQRTQQEDSAVYLCASSLEGPDYNSPLHFGNGTRLTVT.

In this sample, this clone turned up a few times. This chain connects TRBV11-3 to TRBJ2-3; 9 bases align to TRBD2. After removal of 5 bases from V and 5 bases from J, the junction contained 11 bases not matched to a gene. Germline CDR1 SGHNT, CDR2 YENEEA. The CDR3 covers 16 residues. CDR3 nucleotide sequence: TGTGCCAGCAGCGCCTTGGCGGGGGGGCCGGTAGATACGCAGTATTTT. Translating gives CASSALAGGPVDTQYF. Full variable domain (missing parts from reference TRBV11-3 and TRBJ2-3): EAGVVQSPRYKIIEKKQPVAFWCNPISGHNTLYWYLQNLGQGPELLIRYENEEAVDDSQLPKDRFSAERLKGVDSTLKIQPAELGDSAVYLCASSALAGGPVDTQYFGPGTRLTVL.

This chain uses TRBV5-8 with TRBJ1-1; D gene unclear. V was cut by 5 bases and J by 0 bases, with 8 bases left in between. Germline V gene sequence: CDR1 SGHTS, CDR2 YDEGEE. The CDR3 contains 13 residues. DNA for the CDR3: TGTGCCAGCAGAAAGGGTTTGAACACTGAAGCTTTCTTT. Translation gives CASRKGLNTEAFF.

This chain uses TRBV6-5 with TRBJ1-1; D remains unclear. This CDR3 contains 15 residues. V shed 2 bases and J shed 0 bases, with 10 bases lying between them. Germline loops: CDR1 MNHEY, CDR2 SVGAGI. DNA for the CDR3: TGTGCCAGCAGTTACGGGCGGCGGCTGAACACTGAAGCTTTCTTT. Translation gives CASSYGRRLNTEAFF.

The chain is built from TRBV5-4 and TRBJ2-1; D possibly matches TRBD1 or TRBD2 (5 bases each). V lost 3 bases to trimming and J lost 9 bases, with 16 bases between them. CDR3 length: 14 residues. The germline CDR1 and CDR2 sequences are SGHNT and YYREEE (reference sequence). CDR3 DNA sequence: TGTGCCAGCAGCTCCGGGGCAGGCCCGCCTGAGCAGTTCTTC. Amino acids: CASSSGAGPPEQFF.

This clone was seen once. V and J are TRBV19 and TRBJ1-2; possibly TRBD1 for D (5 bases). Per germline, CDR1 LNHDA and CDR2 SQIVND (reference sequence). Trimming stripped 4 bases from V and 4 bases from J, with 16 bases between. The CDR3 loop spans 15 amino acids. The DNA of the CDR3 is TGTGCCAGTAGTAAGGGGACCGACGGACCCTATGGCTACACCTTC. It encodes CASSKGTDGPYGYTF. The variable domain in full, with the rest retrieved from reference TRBV19 and TRBJ1-2, is DGGITQSPKYLFRKEGQNVTLSCEQNLNHDAMYWYRQDPGQGLRLIYYSQIVNDFQKGDIAEGYSVSREKKESFPLTVTSAQKNPTAFYLCASSKGTDGPYGYTFGSGTRLTVV.

The chain joins TRBV7-2 to TRBJ2-1; no firm D call. Germline CDR1 SGHTA, CDR2 FQGNSA. The V end was cut by 3 bases, the J end by 4 bases, with 10 bases between. The CDR3 covers 14 residues. The CDR3 nucleotides are TGTGCCAGCAGCTTCAATTTCGGATACAATGAGCAGTTCTTC. The encoded protein is CASSFNFGYNEQFF.